This T cell receptor beta chain was recorded in a study of T cells in Graves' hyperthyroidism and ophthalmopathy. Across the whole study: Before any treatment, at initial diagnosis, peripheral blood was collected.

RNA transcripts provided the source from which TCR beta CDR3 regions were amplified. HTBI primers were used for first-round RT-PCR of the TCR CDR3. Via MiXCR, TCRdb re-called the multiplex PCR reads, giving one row per CDR3 protein. This table holds about 480,000 distinct CDR3 sequences, 24% found once. This clonotype was recorded at least ten times. Patients were excluded for uncontrolled infection, other autoimmune disease, pregnancy or lactation. The sequenced sample was blood. The receptor's source is a woman aged 25 to 39 with Graves' ophthalmopathy.

The CDR3: CSATKTGVLSYEQYF. The CDR3 DNA is TGCAGTGCTACTAAAACAGGGGTCCTATCCTACGAGCAGTACTTC. The chain has TRBV20-1 and TRBJ2-7; 7 positions match TRBD1. CDR3 length: 15 amino acids. V was clipped by 4 bases and J by 1 base; unmatched bases: 10. Germline V gene sequence: CDR1 DFQATT, CDR2 SNEGSKA (reference sequence).